The clone carrying this TCR beta chain was seen more than once but under ten times. The source of the sample is a study of blood T cell repertoires in COVID-19. Study summary: Italy, Spain and the United States were the sources of the convalescent and acute COVID-19 samples. From T cells, B-cell-depleted T cells, or PBMCs came the material, which was cDNA or gDNA.

V was trimmed by 6 bases and J by 3 bases, leaving 8 bases between them. The germline V gene has CDR1 MDHEN and CDR2 SYDVKM. This CDR3 has 12 amino acids. Data came from immunoSEQ multiplex PCR; TCRdb stores just in-frame clones and leaves some out. The data contain around 160,000 clones, more than 75% of them singletons. Individuals aged about 18 to 95 years were recruited from about two dozen US areas. Cohorts were determined from participant-reported clinical history. The sequenced sample consisted of PBMCs or T cells enriched from blood (not recorded which). This sequence joins TRBV28 and TRBJ1-2, with a possible D match to TRBD1 (5 bases). The TCR comes from a woman between 25 and 40 years old with acute COVID-19. The CDR3 region is CASSPGYYGYTF. The CDR3 DNA follows: TGTGCCAGCAGCCCAGGGTACTATGGCTACACCTTC.